Each of the 29 T cell receptor beta chains below was sequenced from the same sample in a study of T cell responses to AZD1222 COVID-19 vaccine. Some clones are missing from TCRdb's copy, which holds only in-frame ones; the method was immunoSEQ multiplex PCR. The data contain roughly 120,000 clones, about 90% of them singletons. Sample: peripheral blood, taken 28 days after the second AZD1222 dose. These receptors originate from an adult who received the AZD1222 COVID-19 vaccine.

The CDR3 loop is CASSLKAGGNYGYTF. Here the CDR3 DNA reads TGTGCCAGCAGCTTGAAGGCAGGGGGAAACTATGGCTACACCTTC. V gene TRBV5-6 combines with J gene TRBJ1-2; TRBD1 matches 7 bases. Germline V lookup: CDR1 SGHDT, CDR2 YYEEEE. The CDR3 is 15 amino acids. Unmatched junction bases numbered 5, after V lost 1 base and J lost 2 bases.

A note on this clone: This sample includes further DNA sequences coding for the same CDR3. The chain is built from TRBV9 and TRBJ2-5; unclear D gene. Germline V gives CDR1 SGDLS, CDR2 YYNGEE. V shed 0 bases and J shed 5 bases, with 5 bases lying between them. The CDR3 spans 12 residues. CDR3 sequence: CASSVAGETQYF. The CDR3 nucleotides read TGTGCCAGCAGCGTAGCCGGTGAGACCCAGTACTTC.

V gene TRBV28 combines with J gene TRBJ1-1; the match to TRBD1 covers 7 bases. CDR1 is MDHEN and CDR2 is SYDVKM in the germline V gene. The CDR3 has 14 residues. Losses at the gene ends were 5 bases for V and 3 bases for J; bases not matched to a gene: 6. CDR3 in DNA: TGTGCCAGCAGTAACAGGGGATACGACACTGAAGCTTTCTTT. Translation gives CASSNRGYDTEAFF. Variable domain in full (rest from reference TRBV28 and TRBJ1-1): DVKVTQSSRYLVKRTGEKVFLECVQDMDHENMFWYRQDPGLGLRLIYFSYDVKMKEKGDIPEGYSVSREKKERFSLILESASTNQTSMYLCASSNRGYDTEAFFGQGTRLTVV.

The chain couples TRBV11-2 to TRBJ1-3, with D possibly TRBD1 on 6 matching bases. The length of the CDR3 is 17 residues. Trimming left V 2 bases short and J 2 bases short, with 16 bases between. The germline gives CDR1 SGHAT, CDR2 FQNNGV. The CDR3 nucleotides read TGTGCCAGCAGCTTATTCCCGGGACACTGGACTGGAAACACCATATATTTT. Translated: CASSLFPGHWTGNTIYF.

The V call is TRBV6-1, the J call TRBJ1-4; D is unresolved. Germline V lookup: CDR1 MNHNS, CDR2 SASEGT. Trimming stripped 0 bases from V and 6 bases from J, with 11 bases between. CDR3 length: 15 amino acids. CDR3: CASSEARGFDEKLFF. The CDR3 DNA sequence: TGTGCCAGCAGTGAAGCGCGAGGGTTCGATGAAAAACTGTTTTTT.

This clone was picked up one time. The chain carries TRBV27 and TRBJ1-5; TRBD1 might be the D (6 bases). This CDR3 contains 15 residues. The germline gives CDR1 MNHEY, CDR2 SMNVEV (reference sequence). Trimming left V 5 bases short and J 6 bases short, with 17 bases between. CDR3 sequence (DNA): TGTGCCAGCAGTCCGTTCGGGGGCGGTGTTCAGCCCCAGCATTTT. Translating gives CASSPFGGGVQPQHF.

This chain links TRBV29-1 with TRBJ2-1; TRBD1 matches at 9 bases. Germline V gene sequence: CDR1 SQVTM, CDR2 ANQGSEA. The CDR3 has 10 amino acids. The junction had 1 base not matched to a gene; V was cut back by 2 bases and J by 14 bases. CDR3 sequence: CSVERDREFF. The CDR3 nucleotides read TGCAGCGTTGAAAGGGACAGGGAGTTCTTC.

This sequence joins TRBV7-8 and TRBJ1-2, with 7 bases that match TRBD1. CDR1 SGHVS and CDR2 FQNEAQ come from the germline V gene. This CDR3 is built from 14 residues. The trim removed 4 bases at V and 5 bases at J, leaving 7 bases unmatched. The CDR3 region is CASSSDRARYGYTF. The CDR3 DNA is TGTGCCAGCAGCTCAGACAGGGCTCGGTATGGCTACACCTTC.

This chain joins TRBV29-1 and TRBJ2-4; D not certain. The germline V gene encodes CDR1 SQVTM and CDR2 ANQGSEA. The CDR3 consists of 13 residues. V lost 5 bases and J 2 bases, leaving 10 bases between the germline ends. This chain's CDR3 is CSVFGNPKNIQYF. The CDR3 DNA reads TGCAGCGTTTTTGGGAATCCCAAAAACATTCAGTACTTC.

The rearrangement joins TRBV6-5 to TRBJ1-4, with D possibly TRBD1 on 5 matching bases. Germline CDR1 reads MNHEY; CDR2 reads SVGAGI. This CDR3 spans 10 amino acids. The CDR3 sequence is CAGGSEKLFF. The CDR3 region has the DNA TGTGCGGGGGGGAGCGAAAAACTGTTTTTT.

The chain has TRBV28 and TRBJ1-5, with no clear D. Germline CDR1 MDHEN, CDR2 SYDVKM. The V gene lost 2 bases and the J gene lost 4 bases, with 15 bases spanning the gap. The CDR3 totals 16 residues. CDR3 nucleotides: TGTGCCAGCAGTTTAGTTGGGATAGAGCGGAATCAGCCCCAGCATTTT. It codes for CASSLVGIERNQPQHF.

The chain couples TRBV4-1 to TRBJ1-2; D perhaps matches TRBD1 (6 bases). With 1 base removed from V and 8 bases from J, the gap between germline ends came to 11 bases. CDR1 is MGHRA, CDR2 YSYEKL, per germline. This CDR3 contains 13 residues. The CDR3 loop is CASSQVGGRGYTF. CDR3 bases: TGCGCCAGCAGCCAAGTAGGGGGTAGGGGCTACACCTTC.

This rearrangement joins TRBV9 to TRBJ1-5, with 8 nucleotides matching TRBD1. The junction had 1 base not matched to a gene; V was cut back by 3 bases and J by 2 bases. CDR1 and CDR2 (germline): SGDLS, YYNGEE. The CDR3 covers 14 residues. The CDR3 DNA follows: TGTGCCAGCAGCGAGACAGGGGGCAATCAGCCCCAGCATTTT. Translation gives CASSETGGNQPQHF.

The CDR3 reads CASRQGHNNSPLHF. DNA for the CDR3: TGTGCCAGCAGACAGGGACACAATAATTCACCCCTCCACTTT. This chain links TRBV6-5 with TRBJ1-6; maybe TRBD1 (6 bases). The germline gives CDR1 MNHEY, CDR2 SVGAGI. The V gene lost 6 bases and the J gene lost 5 bases, with 11 bases spanning the gap. The CDR3 has 14 residues.

The rearrangement joins TRBV4-2 to TRBJ2-4; tentatively, D is TRBD1 or TRBD2 (5 bases each). Germline-derived CDR1 and CDR2 are LGHNA and YNFKEQ. The CDR3 is made up of 14 amino acids. The germline V and J ends were trimmed by 4 bases and 4 bases, with 11 bases remaining between them. DNA for the CDR3: TGTGCCAGCAGCCGGGACGTCTGGAAAAACATTCAGTACTTC. Amino acids: CASSRDVWKNIQYF.

V gene TRBV24-1 combines with J gene TRBJ1-1; the D is unclear. The CDR3 runs 11 residues. The V end was cut by 4 bases, the J end by 7 bases, with 6 bases between. The germline gives CDR1 KGHDR, CDR2 SFDVKD. The CDR3 reads CATSDEGEAFF. The CDR3 DNA sequence: TGTGCCACCAGTGACGAAGGTGAAGCTTTCTTT.

The rearrangement uses TRBV6-6 and TRBJ1-5; D is possibly TRBD1 (5 bases). Germline CDR1 MNHNY, CDR2 SVGAGI (reference sequence). The CDR3 spans 13 residues. The V end was cut by 11 bases, the J end by 0 bases, with 11 bases between. CDR3 protein: CAGQGDSNQPQHF. The CDR3 coding sequence is TGTGCCGGCCAAGGGGATAGCAATCAGCCCCAGCATTTT.

The rearrangement joins TRBV7-2 to TRBJ2-1; D not certain. This CDR3 spans 13 amino acids. Deletions cut 4 bases from V and 6 bases from J, with 10 bases between. Per the germline V gene, CDR1 is SGHTA and CDR2 is FQGNSA. The DNA of the CDR3 is TGTGCCAGCAGCTATTCTGGGTTCAATGAGCAGTTCTTC. Protein sequence: CASSYSGFNEQFF.

The V call is TRBV2, the J call TRBJ2-7; 7 nucleotides match TRBD2. CDR1 and CDR2 (germline): SNHLY, FYNNEI. CDR3 length: 14 residues. After removal of 6 bases from V and 0 bases from J, the junction contained 5 bases not matched to a gene. In nucleotides, the CDR3 is TGTGCCAGCAGATGGACTAGGAGCTCCTACGAGCAGTACTTC. Protein product: CASRWTRSSYEQYF.

This chain joins TRBV3-1 (or the pseudogene TRBV3-2) and TRBJ1-1; unclear D gene. CDR1 LGHDT and CDR2 YNNKEL come from the germline V gene (reference sequence). This CDR3 has 13 residues. V was pared by 4 bases and J by 2 bases, with 8 bases between. The CDR3 nucleotides are TGTGCCAGCAGCCCCTACCGAAACACTGAAGCTTTCTTT. Protein sequence: CASSPYRNTEAFF.

The CDR3 reads CASSLSGTGLRGYTF. The CDR3 nucleotides read TGTGCCAGCAGTTTATCGGGGACAGGGTTAAGAGGCTACACCTTC. The gene calls are TRBV27 and TRBJ1-2; 9 bases fit TRBD1. The CDR3 extends over 15 amino acids. The germline V gene has CDR1 MNHEY and CDR2 SMNVEV (reference sequence). The trim removed 0 bases at V and 8 bases at J, leaving 7 bases unmatched.

The chain is built from TRBV18 and TRBJ2-2; D gene unclear. V was trimmed by 3 bases and J by 0 bases, leaving 8 bases between them. This CDR3 is built from 15 residues. Germline V gives CDR1 KGHSH, CDR2 LQKENI. The CDR3 bases are TGTGCCAGCTCACCCCTAGGCCCGAACACCGGGGAGCTGTTTTTT. Translating gives CASSPLGPNTGELFF. The full variable domain, rest sourced from reference TRBV18 and TRBJ2-2, is NAGVMQNPRHLVRRRGQEARLRCSPMKGHSHVYWYRQLPEEGLKFMVYLQKENIIDESGMPKERFSAEFPKEGPSILRIQQVVRGDSAAYFCASSPLGPNTGELFFGEGSRLTVL.

V gene TRBV5-4 combines with J gene TRBJ2-7; D perhaps matches TRBD2 (6 bases). V lost 4 bases, J lost 7 bases, and 15 bases lay in between. CDR3 size: 13 residues. The germline V gene encodes CDR1 SGHNT and CDR2 YYREEE (reference sequence). CDR3 in amino acids: CASSQEIAGEQYF. Here the CDR3 DNA reads TGTGCCAGCAGCCAAGAGATTGCGGGAGAGCAGTACTTC.

V and J are TRBV3-1 (or the pseudogene TRBV3-2) and TRBJ2-1, with D uncertain. V lost 10 bases to trimming and J lost 0 bases, with 10 bases between them. The germline V gene encodes CDR1 LGHDT and CDR2 YNNKEL (reference sequence). CDR3 length: 13 residues. CDR3: CATSLDSYNEQFF. The DNA of the CDR3 is TGTGCCACCTCTCTAGACTCCTACAATGAGCAGTTCTTC.

The chain joins TRBV5-7 to TRBJ2-7; D is uncertain. TRBV5-7 is treated as an ORF (open reading frame) with a function not yet certain. This CDR3 is 12 amino acids long. V dropped 0 bases and J dropped 6 bases, with 7 bases sitting between them. The DNA for the CDR3 is TGTGCCAGCAGCTTGGTGCCGCGCGAGCAGTACTTC. Amino acids: CASSLVPREQYF.

The V and J genes are TRBV29-1 and TRBJ1-4; 10 positions match TRBD1. Unmatched junction bases numbered 10, after V lost 4 bases and J lost 8 bases. The CDR3 has 15 residues. Germline V lookup: CDR1 SQVTM, CDR2 ANQGSEA. CDR3 protein: CSVGLGQGGGEKLFF. The CDR3 DNA follows: TGCAGCGTTGGCCTTGGACAGGGGGGTGGCGAAAAACTGTTTTTT.

J is TRBJ1-3 and V is TRBV6-5; perhaps TRBD1 as D (5 bases). V was shortened by 6 bases and J by 0 bases, with 12 bases between the two germline ends. The CDR3 contains 15 residues. Germline loops: CDR1 MNHEY, CDR2 SVGAGI. CDR3 nucleotides: TGTGCCAGCAGCCGCGGGGGAAGCTCTGGAAACACCATATATTTT. Residues: CASSRGGSSGNTIYF.

This clone was counted a single time. The V and J genes are TRBV5-4 and TRBJ1-1; no firm D call. Trimming removed 0 bases at V and 6 bases at J, with 9 bases between. The CDR3 covers 13 residues. CDR1 SGHNT and CDR2 YYREEE come from the germline V gene (reference sequence). CDR3 DNA sequence: TGTGCCAGCAGCTTGGGTACAGCGCCTGAAGCTTTCTTT. It encodes CASSLGTAPEAFF.

CDR3: CASSLARTGGAEAFF. As DNA, the CDR3 is TGTGCCAGCAGCTTAGCGAGGACAGGGGGCGCTGAAGCTTTCTTT. This chain connects TRBV7-2 to TRBJ1-1, with 11 bases fitting TRBD1. V trimming: 0 bases; J trimming: 6 bases; junction bases outside the gene matches: 3. The V gene's germline CDR1 is SGHTA and CDR2 FQGNSA. This CDR3 comprises 15 residues. Looking up the rest from reference TRBV7-2 and TRBJ1-1 gives the full variable domain: GAGVSQSPSNKVTEKGKDVELRCDPISGHTALYWYRQSLGQGLEFLIYFQGNSAPDKSGLPSDRFSAERTGGSVSTLTIQRTQQEDSAVYLCASSLARTGGAEAFFGQGTRLTVV.